This T cell receptor (beta chain) emerged from a study of read filtering for tumor transcriptome and immune sequencing (dated by TCRdb to the early 2020s). General notes on the study: The cohort had 17 male and 14 female patients with a mean age of roughly 62 years, ranging from 47 to 80. By revised international staging, 8 or 9 patients were R-ISS I, about 15 were R-ISS II and roughly seven were R-ISS III. After DNase treatment, whole-transcriptome libraries were prepared using the TruSeq RNA Access Library Prep Kit. TCR-region mapped reads per sample ranged from about 4 to 11 million with IR-seq versus only about 85 to 1,300 with RNA-seq. TCR repertoires obtained by targeted immune repertoire sequencing and by bulk whole-transcriptome sequencing performed on the same bone marrow samples were compared. A main aim was a read-filtering strategy for immune repertoire data, specifically whether clonotypes supported by a single read should be removed. Study-wide conclusions, independent of this receptor: Clonotypes were captured by IR-seq at much higher depth and more reliably than by RNA-seq, and smaller IR-seq throughput was sufficient for identification of most shared clonotypes. In IR-seq, single-read clonotypes were 80% to 90% of clonotypes but about 3.5% of total reads; in RNA-seq they were roughly 72% of clonotypes and 35% to 45% of reads. The correlation between IR-seq and RNA-seq shared clonotype proportions rose when single-read clonotypes were removed. The sorted CD138-negative fraction was composed of a mixed bone marrow immune population rather than of purified T cells.

The germline V gene supplies CDR1 SGHTA and CDR2 FQGNSA. V loses 3 bases, J loses 3 bases, and the germline ends lie 10 bases apart. The cysteine opens and the phenylalanine closes a CDR3 of 14 amino acids. The CDR3 DNA has 42 bases and is translated from base 1. Every patient had bone marrow sampled at the time of active disease. Ficoll-Hypaque density gradient centrifugation was used to isolate bone marrow mononuclear cells. Myeloma plasma cells were removed and CD138-negative cells were collected by negative selection after labeling with CD138 magnetic microbeads on a MACS separator. Purity of the isolated cells was checked by flow cytometry on an Attune NxT using CD138 antibodies. TRIzol reagent was used to extract total RNA, which was then quantified with a NanoDrop spectrophotometer. For each patient, the CD138-negative bone marrow sample underwent paired RNA-seq and IR-seq. The Immunoverse kit was used to build TCR libraries from about 430 ng RNA, with molecular barcoded adaptors covering alpha/delta and beta/gamma chains. TCR library preparation used the same RNA that was used for transcriptome sequencing. Sequencing of the TCR libraries was done on an Illumina HiSeq 4000 with 2 x 150 cycles. The original methods were these. TCR reads were aligned to human V, D, J and C references and assembled into CDR3 clonotypes with MiXCR, including quality filtering and error correction. The tcR package in R was used to analyze clonotype counts and gene usage diversity. Raw mapping reads were checked after the RNA-seq reads had been mapped by STAR aligner version 2.5.3a onto the human GRCh37 genome. IR-seq fastq files were randomly downsampled with Seqtk 1.3 to test the effect of sequencing depth on detected clonotypes. The public reads were reprocessed in TCRdb via fastp at Q25 and MiXCR, keeping in-frame beta chains. For every CDR3 protein sequence, its rows merge into one entry that carries the most common genes and DNA. TCRdb, not the authors, supplied the V and J calls. The sample table shows approximately 65,000 distinct CDR3 sequences, and more than 11% are seen once. Approximately 50% of the sample belongs to the ten largest clones.

At least ten counts were recorded for this clonotype. Its antigen remains undetermined. Base qualities are not recorded, but no much larger clone differs from it by a single base. The origin of this receptor is a donor aged 40 or over with multiple myeloma. The rearrangement combines TRBV7-2 with TRBJ2-3; perhaps TRBD2 is the D gene, with 5 bases matching. What was sequenced was a population of CD138-negative cells sorted from bone marrow. Interpreted using the paper, the cell subset or site label stands for: bone marrow mononuclear cells depleted of CD138+ plasma/myeloma cells by negative magnetic selection. The sequence in DNA is TGTGCCAGCAGCTTTTTAGTAGCGACAGATACGCAGTATTTT. Its translation is CASSFLVATDTQYF.